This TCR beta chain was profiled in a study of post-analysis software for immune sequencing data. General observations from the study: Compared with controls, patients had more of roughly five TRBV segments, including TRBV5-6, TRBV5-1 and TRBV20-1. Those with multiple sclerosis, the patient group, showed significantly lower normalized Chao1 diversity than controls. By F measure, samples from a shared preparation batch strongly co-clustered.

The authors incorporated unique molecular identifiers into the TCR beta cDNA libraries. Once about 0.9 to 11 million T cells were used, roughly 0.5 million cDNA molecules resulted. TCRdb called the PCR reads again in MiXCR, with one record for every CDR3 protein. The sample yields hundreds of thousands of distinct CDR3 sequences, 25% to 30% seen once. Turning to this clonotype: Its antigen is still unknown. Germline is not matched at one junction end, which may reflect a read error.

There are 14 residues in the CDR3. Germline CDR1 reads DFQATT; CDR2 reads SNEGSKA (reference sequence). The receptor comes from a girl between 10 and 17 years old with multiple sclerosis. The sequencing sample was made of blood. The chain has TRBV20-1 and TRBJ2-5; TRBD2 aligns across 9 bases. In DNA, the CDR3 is TGCAGTGCAAACCCTAGCGGGAAGGGAGAGACCCGGTACTTC. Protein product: CSANPSGKGETRYF.